This T cell receptor (beta chain) is from a study of cytomegalovirus exposure and HLA in healthy donors. Study as a whole: A preliminary data release comprised tens of millions of unique TCRs obtained from HLA-typed donors. Study-wide results and caveats: Cytomegalovirus association was assigned to 150 to 200 TCR beta chains.

CDR3 length: 17 amino acids. V lost 5 bases to trimming and J lost 1 base; unmatched junction nucleotides: 8. Germline lookup yields CDR1 SGHTA and CDR2 FQGTGA. The PCR ran on 60 Vbeta and 13 Jbeta primers. Profiling relied on immunoSEQ multiplex PCR, and the TCRdb table lists in-frame clones only, not all of them. The table has more than 110,000 clones, around 75% seen once. Points on this clone: Its antigen is unknown.

The sample taken for sequencing was PBMCs. J is TRBJ2-2 and V is TRBV7-3; TRBD2 agrees at 9 bases. The source is a young man in good health and CMV-seronegative. CDR3 in amino acids: CASSKSIAGVNTGELFF. In DNA, the CDR3 is TGTGCCAGCAGCAAATCCATAGCGGGGGTGAACACCGGGGAGCTGTTTTTT.